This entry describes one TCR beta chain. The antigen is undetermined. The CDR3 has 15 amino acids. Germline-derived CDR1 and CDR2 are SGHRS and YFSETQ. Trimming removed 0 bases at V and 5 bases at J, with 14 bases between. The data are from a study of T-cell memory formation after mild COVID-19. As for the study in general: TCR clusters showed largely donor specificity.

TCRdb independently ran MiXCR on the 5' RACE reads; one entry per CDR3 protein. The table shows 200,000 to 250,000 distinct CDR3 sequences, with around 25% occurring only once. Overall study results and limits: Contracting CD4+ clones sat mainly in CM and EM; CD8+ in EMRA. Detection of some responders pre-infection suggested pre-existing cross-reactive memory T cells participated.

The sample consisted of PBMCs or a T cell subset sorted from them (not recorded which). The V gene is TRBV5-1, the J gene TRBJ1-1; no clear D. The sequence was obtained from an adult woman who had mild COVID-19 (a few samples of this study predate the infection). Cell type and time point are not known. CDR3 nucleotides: TGCGCCAGCAGCTTGGGTACGGGGTTCGGTACTGAAGCTTTCTTT. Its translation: CASSLGTGFGTEAFF.